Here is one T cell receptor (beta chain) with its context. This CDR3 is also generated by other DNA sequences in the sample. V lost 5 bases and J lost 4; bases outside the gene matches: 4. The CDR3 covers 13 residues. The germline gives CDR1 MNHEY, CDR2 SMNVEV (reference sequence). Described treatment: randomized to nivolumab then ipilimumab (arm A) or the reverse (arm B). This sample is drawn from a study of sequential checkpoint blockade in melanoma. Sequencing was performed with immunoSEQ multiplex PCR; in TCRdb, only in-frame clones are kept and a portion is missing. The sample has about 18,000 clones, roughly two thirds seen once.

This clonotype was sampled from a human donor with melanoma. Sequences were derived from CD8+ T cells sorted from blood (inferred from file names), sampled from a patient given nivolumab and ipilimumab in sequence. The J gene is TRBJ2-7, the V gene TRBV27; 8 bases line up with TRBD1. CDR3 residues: CASSRTGNYEQYF. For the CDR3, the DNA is TGTGCCAGCAGTCGGACAGGGAATTACGAGCAGTACTTC.